This is a list of T cell receptor beta chains from one sample in a study of pediatric ulcerative colitis. Measured with immunoSEQ multiplex PCR; TCRdb has only the in-frame clones, and not every one. The sample lists 30,000 to 35,000 clones, around 80% occurring once. The sample comprised gut tissue. These receptor sequences come from a boy aged 5-17 years with mild ulcerative colitis. CDR3s include the opening cysteine and the closing phenylalanine or tryptophan. The D gene is left open where the match is weak. Not every row has a clone size; where given, it reads once, few, many or a size class.

TRBV11-2	-	TRBJ2-7	-	13	CASARGDSYEQYF	TGTGCCAGCGCTAGGGGAGACTCCTACGAGCAGTACTTC
TRBV5-8	-	TRBJ1-1	TRBD1	14	CASSSDRGRTEAFF	TGTGCCAGCAGCTCAGACAGGGGAAGGACTGAAGCTTTCTTT
TRBV6-5	few	TRBJ2-2	-	12	CASSPISGELFF	TGTGCCAGCAGTCCTATTTCCGGGGAGCTGTTTTTT
TRBV6-1	-	TRBJ1-4	-	14	CASRSGATNEKLFF	TGTGCCAGCAGGAGTGGGGCAACTAATGAAAAACTGTTTTTT
TRBV4-1	-	TRBJ1-6	TRBD1	16	CASSQDGYRGGSPLHF	TGCGCCAGCAGCCAAGATGGCTACAGGGGTGGGTCACCCCTCCACTTT
TRBV5-8	-	TRBJ2-5	TRBD1	16	CASSYGQADPQETQYF	TGTGCCAGCAGCTACGGACAGGCCGATCCTCAAGAGACCCAGTACTTC
TRBV5-1	-	TRBJ2-2	TRBD1	16	CASSWGQTFNTGELFF	TGCGCCAGCAGCTGGGGACAGACCTTTAACACCGGGGAGCTGTTTTTT
TRBV4-1	-	TRBJ2-2	-	15	CASSHRGVLAGELFF	TGCGCCAGCAGCCACAGGGGTGTGTTAGCCGGGGAGCTGTTTTTT
TRBV5-6	-	TRBJ2-7	-	13	CASSPRSSYEQYF	TGTGCCAGCAGCCCCAGAAGCTCCTACGAGCAGTACTTC
TRBV2	-	TRBJ2-3	-	16	CASSRPGERSTDTQYF	TGTGCCAGCAGTAGACCCGGGGAGAGGAGCACAGATACGCAGTATTTT
TRBV2	-	TRBJ2-7	TRBD1	15	CASRVNPGQGYEQYF	TGTGCCAGCAGGGTCAACCCGGGACAGGGCTACGAGCAGTACTTC
TRBV19	-	TRBJ1-6	-	13	CASSIWGQSPLHF	TGTGCCAGTAGTATATGGGGGCAATCACCCCTCCACTTT
TRBV27	-	TRBJ1-2	-	15	CASSLIPGLNYGYTF	TGTGCCAGCAGTTTAATCCCGGGGCTGAACTATGGCTACACCTTC
TRBV9	-	TRBJ2-7	-	13	CASRDDRSYEQYF	TGTGCCAGCAGGGATGACAGGAGCTACGAGCAGTACTTC
TRBV9	-	TRBJ2-1	TRBD2	18	CASSAPGLAGGLYNEQFF	TGTGCCAGCAGCGCGCCGGGACTAGCGGGGGGCTTGTACAATGAGCAGTTCTTC
TRBV18	-	TRBJ1-4	TRBD1	15	CASSQRTGGNEKLFF	TGTGCCAGCTCACAAAGGACAGGGGGGAATGAAAAACTGTTTTTT
TRBV4-1	-	TRBJ2-7	-	17	CASSQDAGGASTYEQYF	TGCGCCAGCAGCCAAGATGCGGGCGGGGCCTCTACCTACGAGCAGTACTTC
TRBV5-1	-	TRBJ2-1	TRBD1	16	CASSLAGGRTYNEQFF	TGCGCCAGCAGCTTGGCAGGGGGACGGACCTACAATGAGCAGTTCTTC
TRBV5-4	few	TRBJ1-2	-	14	CASSLEGREIGYTF	TGTGCCAGCAGCTTGGAAGGCAGGGAGATCGGCTACACCTTC
TRBV5-1	-	TRBJ2-1	TRBD2	16	CASSDRGLAAWNEQFF	TGCGCCAGCAGCGATAGGGGACTAGCGGCATGGAATGAGCAGTTCTTC
TRBV6-1	few	TRBJ1-1	-	14	CASSLKTGNTEAFF	TGTGCCAGCAGTCTAAAAACAGGGAACACTGAAGCTTTCTTT
TRBV5-1	-	TRBJ1-6	-	18	CASSLGAGLSSYNSPLHF	TGCGCCAGCAGCTTGGGTGCAGGGCTGAGCTCCTATAATTCACCCCTCCACTTT
TRBV7-7	-	TRBJ2-3	-	13	CASSPWGADTQYF	TGTGCTAGCAGCCCCTGGGGGGCAGATACGCAGTATTTT
TRBV6-1	-	TRBJ2-7	-	14	CASSSRGTTYEQYF	TGTGCCAGCAGTTCCCGGGGGACCACCTACGAGCAGTACTTC